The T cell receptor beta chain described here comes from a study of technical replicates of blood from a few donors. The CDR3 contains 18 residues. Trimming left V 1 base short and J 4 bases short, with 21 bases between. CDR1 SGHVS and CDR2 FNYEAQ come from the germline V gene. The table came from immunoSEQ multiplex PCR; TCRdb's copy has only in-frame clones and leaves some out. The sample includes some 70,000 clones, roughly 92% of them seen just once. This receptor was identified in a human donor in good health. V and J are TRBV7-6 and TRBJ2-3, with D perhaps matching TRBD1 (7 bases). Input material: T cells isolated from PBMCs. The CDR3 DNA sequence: TGTGCCAGCAGCTTAGGAAGAGGAGGGGGCGCTTTGTCAGATACGCAGTATTTT. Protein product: CASSLGRGGGALSDTQYF.